This is a list of T cell receptor beta chains from one sample in a study of Tregs in tolerant kidney transplant recipients. Measured with immunoSEQ multiplex PCR; TCRdb has only the in-frame clones, and not every one. The sample gives about 240,000 clones, about four fifths of which show up once; 0.55% to 0.65% is in the top ten. The specimen was CD4+ T cells from blood. The receptor source for this set is a human donor in good health. Each CDR3 is given with its conserved first and last residue. The order of the fields is clone size, V gene, D gene, J gene, CDR3 DNA, CDR3 protein. The D gene is left open where the match is weak. Part of the rows lack a size; the others show once, few, many or a class for expanded clones.

>few|TRBV6-5|.|TRBJ1-3
TGTGCCAGCAGTTCTACGGACCAGGGGAGAACCATATATTTT
CASSSTDQGRTIYF
>few|TRBV6-4|.|TRBJ1-6
TGTGCCAGCACTGTAACGTGGCCAAGCCTAGATTCACCCCTCCACTTT
CASTVTWPSLDSPLHF
>.|TRBV10-3|.|TRBJ2-7
TGTGCCATCATGTCACAGGGATTCTACGAGCAGTACTTC
CAIMSQGFYEQYF
>.|TRBV12-5|.|TRBJ2-5
TGTGCTAGTGGTTTGAACAGGGAGACCCAGTACTTC
CASGLNRETQYF
>.|TRBV28|.|TRBJ1-2
TGTGCCAGCGGATACGAGACGTATGGCTACACCTTC
CASGYETYGYTF
>.|TRBV6-6|.|TRBJ2-7
TGTGCCAGCAGGAGGACCAACCTCTACGAGCAGTACTTC
CASRRTNLYEQYF
>.|TRBV9|.|TRBJ2-7
TGTGCCAGCAGCCCAATGCTAGCATCTTCCTACGAGCAGTACTTC
CASSPMLASSYEQYF
>few|TRBV7-6|.|TRBJ2-5
TGTGCCAGCAGCTTAGCGCTAAAGGGCTACCAAGAGACCCAGTACTTC
CASSLALKGYQETQYF
>.|TRBV7-9|.|TRBJ2-2
TGTGCCAGCAGCTTAGTGGGCAGGGGCACCGGGGAGCTGTTTTTT
CASSLVGRGTGELFF
>.|TRBV13|.|TRBJ2-1
TGTGCCAGCAGCTTAGGTATCCGGAATGAGCAGTTCTTC
CASSLGIRNEQFF
>.|TRBV2|TRBD2|TRBJ2-1
TGTGCCAGCAGACGACTAGCGGGTTTACTTAGCTCCTACAATGAGCAGTTCTTC
CASRRLAGLLSSYNEQFF
>.|TRBV2|.|TRBJ1-2
TGTGCCAGCAGCCCCGGACCGAACTACACCTTC
CASSPGPNYTF
>once|TRBV30|.|TRBJ2-3
TGTGCCTGGAGTCGAGGGACGCAGTATTTT
CAWSRGTQYF
>.|TRBV18|TRBD1|TRBJ2-7
TGTGCCAGCTCAGCCGGGACAGCCACCGAGCAGTACTTC
CASSAGTATEQYF
>.|TRBV6-1|.|TRBJ1-5
TGTGCCAGCAGTGAAGGGGTGCGGCAGCCCCAGCATTTT
CASSEGVRQPQHF
>.|TRBV19|TRBD2|TRBJ2-5
TGTGCCAGTAGGCCGGGACTAGCTGCCGGGACCCAGTACTTC
CASRPGLAAGTQYF
>.|TRBV7-8|.|TRBJ2-5
TGTGCCAGCAGCTTATTGGTAGTTGGAGGGACCCAGTACTTC
CASSLLVVGGTQYF
>.|TRBV2|.|TRBJ1-1
TGTGCCAGCAAGTCGGGCCTGAACACTGAAGCTTTCTTT
CASKSGLNTEAFF
>.|TRBV2|TRBD2|TRBJ2-3
TGTGCCAGCAGTGGCGGGAGGGTAGCAGATACGCAGTATTTT
CASSGGRVADTQYF
>.|TRBV9|TRBD2|TRBJ2-5
TGTGCCAGCAGCGTACGAGGACTAGCGGGGGGTCCACAAGAGACCCAGTACTTC
CASSVRGLAGGPQETQYF
>.|TRBV5-1|.|TRBJ2-3
TGCGCCAGCAGCTTGGAAGGGACAGATACGCAGTATTTT
CASSLEGTDTQYF
>.|TRBV9|.|TRBJ1-3
TGTGCCAGCAGCGTAGAGGCGGGCAACTCTGGAAACACCATATATTTT
CASSVEAGNSGNTIYF
>.|TRBV27|.|TRBJ2-3
TGTGCCAGCAGTTTATCGCAAGGTTCAGATACGCAGTATTTT
CASSLSQGSDTQYF
>.|TRBV6-5|TRBD1|TRBJ2-1
TGTGCCAGCACCAGGGACAGAAGAGAAAATGAGCAGTTCTTC
CASTRDRRENEQFF
>.|TRBV18|.|TRBJ2-7
TGTGCCAGCTCACCGGCCGGTACTGTGGAGCAGTACTTC
CASSPAGTVEQYF
>.|TRBV15|.|TRBJ2-7
TGTGCCACCAGCAACCTGGCTTTTACCTACGAGCAGTACTTC
CATSNLAFTYEQYF